This TCR beta chain is from a study of beta chain features in type 1 diabetes. Since all of the isolated RNA was reverse transcribed, expressed TCRB transcripts were what got sequenced. Clones were read by immunoSEQ multiplex PCR, and TCRdb kept only the in-frame ones, dropping some. The profile shows some 150,000 clones, about 10% of them singletons. The sequence was collected from a man aged 18 to 29 in good health. Input material: naive CD4+ T cells from blood.

The CDR3 spells CASSLGHTTNSPLHF. CDR3 coding DNA: TGTGCCAGCAGCTTGGGACATACGACTAATTCACCCCTCCACTTT. The rearrangement joins TRBV5-4 to TRBJ1-6; D is ambiguous. The CDR3 runs to 15 residues. Per germline, CDR1 SGHNT and CDR2 YYREEE (reference sequence). V was pared by 0 bases and J by 6 bases, with 10 bases between.